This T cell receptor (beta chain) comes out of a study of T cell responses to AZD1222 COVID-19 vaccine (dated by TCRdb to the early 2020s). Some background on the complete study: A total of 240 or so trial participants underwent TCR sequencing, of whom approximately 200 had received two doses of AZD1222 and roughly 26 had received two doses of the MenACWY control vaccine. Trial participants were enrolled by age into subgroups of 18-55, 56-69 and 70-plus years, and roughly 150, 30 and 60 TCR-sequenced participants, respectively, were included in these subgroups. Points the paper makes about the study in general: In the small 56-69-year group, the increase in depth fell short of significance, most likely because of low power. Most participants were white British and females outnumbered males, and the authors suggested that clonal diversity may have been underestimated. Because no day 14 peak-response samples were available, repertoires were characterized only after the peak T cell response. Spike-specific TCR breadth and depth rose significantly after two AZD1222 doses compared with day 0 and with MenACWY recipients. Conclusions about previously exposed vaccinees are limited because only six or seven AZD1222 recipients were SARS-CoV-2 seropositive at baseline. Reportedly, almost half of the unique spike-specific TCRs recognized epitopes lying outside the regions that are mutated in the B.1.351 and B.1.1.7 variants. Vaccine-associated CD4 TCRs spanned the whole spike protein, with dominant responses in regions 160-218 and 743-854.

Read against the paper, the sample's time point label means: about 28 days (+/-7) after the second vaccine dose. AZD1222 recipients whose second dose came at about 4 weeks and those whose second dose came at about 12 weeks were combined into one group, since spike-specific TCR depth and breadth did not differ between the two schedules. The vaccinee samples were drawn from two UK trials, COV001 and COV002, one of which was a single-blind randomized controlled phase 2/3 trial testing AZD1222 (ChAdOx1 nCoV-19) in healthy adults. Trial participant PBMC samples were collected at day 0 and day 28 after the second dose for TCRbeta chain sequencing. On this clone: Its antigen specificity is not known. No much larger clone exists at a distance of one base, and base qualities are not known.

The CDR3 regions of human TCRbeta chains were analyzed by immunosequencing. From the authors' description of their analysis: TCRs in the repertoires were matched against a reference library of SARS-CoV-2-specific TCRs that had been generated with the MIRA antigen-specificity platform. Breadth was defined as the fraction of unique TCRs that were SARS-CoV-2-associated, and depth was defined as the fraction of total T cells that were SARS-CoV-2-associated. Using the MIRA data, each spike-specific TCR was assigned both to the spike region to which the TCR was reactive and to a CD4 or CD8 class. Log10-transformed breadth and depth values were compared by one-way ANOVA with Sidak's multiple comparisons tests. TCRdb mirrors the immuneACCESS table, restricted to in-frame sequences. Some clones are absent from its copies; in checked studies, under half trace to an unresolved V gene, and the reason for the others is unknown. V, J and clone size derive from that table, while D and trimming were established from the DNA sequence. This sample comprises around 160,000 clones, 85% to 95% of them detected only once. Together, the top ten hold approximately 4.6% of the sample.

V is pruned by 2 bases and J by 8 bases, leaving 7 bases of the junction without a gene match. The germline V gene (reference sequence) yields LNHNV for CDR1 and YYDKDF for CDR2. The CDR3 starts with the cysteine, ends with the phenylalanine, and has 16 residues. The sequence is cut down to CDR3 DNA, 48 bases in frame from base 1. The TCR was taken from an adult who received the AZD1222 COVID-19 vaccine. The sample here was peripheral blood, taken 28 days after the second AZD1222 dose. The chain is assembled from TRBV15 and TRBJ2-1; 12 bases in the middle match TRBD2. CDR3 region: CATSRRGLAGYDEQFF. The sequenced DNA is TGTGCCACCAGCAGACGGGGACTAGCGGGTTACGATGAGCAGTTCTTC.